This TCR beta chain is drawn from a study of graft-versus-host responses after intestinal transplantation. Background on the study: Isolated intestinal, liver-intestinal, or multivisceral transplants had been given to the recipients. Uniformly, recipients were administered anti-thymocyte globulin induction with subsequent tacrolimus and steroids for around 3 years.

A word on this clone: Its antigen remains unknown.

The study, taken as a whole, reports: Association was observed between peak circulating GvH clone levels and early post-transplant HvG declines. Present in recipient marrow, GvH clones included some that appeared first in ileum or blood.

CDR3 length: 17 amino acids. Germline V lookup: CDR1 MGHRA, CDR2 YSYEKL. V lost 5 bases and J lost 4; bases outside the gene matches: 15. The assay was immunoSEQ multiplex PCR, and TCRdb's table has in-frame clones only and misses some. The table includes tens of thousands of clones, around 93% detected once. V gene TRBV4-1 combines with J gene TRBJ2-3, with TRBD2 identical over 7 bases. The receptor comes from a human donor who was the organ donor for an intestinal transplant. This specimen consisted of unstimulated CD8+ T cells sorted from spleen or lymph node cells, obtained before transplant. The CDR3 spells CASSKVVGGRGSDTQYF. DNA for the CDR3: TGCGCCAGCAGCAAAGTTGTGGGCGGGAGAGGATCAGATACGCAGTATTTT.